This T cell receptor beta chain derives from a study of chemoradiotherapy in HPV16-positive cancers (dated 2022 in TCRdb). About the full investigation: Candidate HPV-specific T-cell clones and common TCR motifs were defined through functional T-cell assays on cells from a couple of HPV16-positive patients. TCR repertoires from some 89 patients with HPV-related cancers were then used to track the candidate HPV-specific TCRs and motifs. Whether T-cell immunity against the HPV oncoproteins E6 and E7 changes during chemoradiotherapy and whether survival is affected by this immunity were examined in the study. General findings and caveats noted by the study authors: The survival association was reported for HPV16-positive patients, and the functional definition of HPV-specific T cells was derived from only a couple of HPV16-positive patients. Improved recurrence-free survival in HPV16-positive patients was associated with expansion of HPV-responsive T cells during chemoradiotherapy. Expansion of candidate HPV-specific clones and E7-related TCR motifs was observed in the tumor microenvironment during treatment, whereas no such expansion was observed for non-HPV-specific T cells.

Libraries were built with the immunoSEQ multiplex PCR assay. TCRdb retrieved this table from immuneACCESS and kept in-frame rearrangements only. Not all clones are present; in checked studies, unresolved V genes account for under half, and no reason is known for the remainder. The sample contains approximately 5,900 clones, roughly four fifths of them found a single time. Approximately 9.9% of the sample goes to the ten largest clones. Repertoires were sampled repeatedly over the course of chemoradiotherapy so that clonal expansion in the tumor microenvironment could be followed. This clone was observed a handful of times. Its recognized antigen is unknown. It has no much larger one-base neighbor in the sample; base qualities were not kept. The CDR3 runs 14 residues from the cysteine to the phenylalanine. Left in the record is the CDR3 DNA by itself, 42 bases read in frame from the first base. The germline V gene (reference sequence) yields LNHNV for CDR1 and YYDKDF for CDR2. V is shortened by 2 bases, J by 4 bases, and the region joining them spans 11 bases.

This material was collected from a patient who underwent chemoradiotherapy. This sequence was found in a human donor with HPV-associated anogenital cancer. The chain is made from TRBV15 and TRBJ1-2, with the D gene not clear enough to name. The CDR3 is CATSRTLTSYGYTF. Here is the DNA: TGTGCCACCAGCAGAACTCTTACCAGCTATGGCTACACCTTC.